Shown below are 20 T cell receptor beta chains from a single sample sequenced in a study of blood T cell repertoires in COVID-19 (dated by TCRdb to the early 2020s). Library preparation was by the immunoSEQ multiplex PCR assay. Drawn from immuneACCESS, this table holds only the in-frame rearrangements with V and J called that TCRdb kept. Clones are partly lost; checked studies trace under half to an unresolved V gene and leave the rest unexplained. The sample has under 200,000 clones on record, roughly 90% of them singletons. The top ten hold approximately 11% of the sample. The sequenced material came from peripheral blood. The source of these receptors is a woman aged 55-69 years with COVID-19, enrolled during active disease.

The V and J genes are TRBV28 and TRBJ1-1; no reliable D call. The CDR3 sequence is 14 residues long. Trimming removed 3 bases at V and 1 base at J, with 9 bases between. CDR1 is MDHEN and CDR2 is SYDVKM in the germline V gene. The CDR3 nucleotides are TGTGCCAGCAGTTTCCCCTCAGGGAACACTGAAGCTTTCTTT. Amino acids: CASSFPSGNTEAFF.

The CDR3 DNA follows: TGTGCCAGCGGTCAGGGGCAAACCTATGGCTACACCTTC. It specifies CASGQGQTYGYTF. V gene TRBV6-5 combines with J gene TRBJ1-2; D is perhaps TRBD1 (6 bases). CDR1 is MNHEY, CDR2 SVGAGI, per germline. The CDR3 extends over 13 amino acids. Trimming shortened V by 8 bases and J by 4 bases, and 14 bases separated the two germline ends.

The V and J genes are TRBV18 and TRBJ1-5; 12 nucleotides line up with TRBD1. Losses at the gene ends were 1 base for V and 6 bases for J; bases not matched to a gene: 10. Germline values: CDR1 KGHSH, CDR2 LQKENI. The CDR3 is 18 amino acids. CDR3 amino acids: CASSPRWLGQGAFQPQHF. In DNA, the CDR3 is TGTGCCAGCTCACCACGTTGGCTGGGACAGGGGGCATTTCAGCCCCAGCATTTT.

The chain has TRBV7-6 and TRBJ1-3, with 9 bases fitting TRBD1. The junction had 0 bases not matched to a gene; V was cut back by 0 bases and J by 3 bases. This CDR3 has 15 residues. CDR1 is SGHVS, CDR2 FNYEAQ, per germline. The CDR3 sequence is CASSLAGQGGNTIYF. The CDR3 DNA follows: TGTGCCAGCAGCTTAGCGGGACAGGGTGGAAACACCATATATTTT.

This sequence joins TRBV6-6 and TRBJ2-7; weak D call: TRBD1 (5 bases). This CDR3 region has 16 residues. The germline CDR1 and CDR2 sequences are MNHNY and SVGAGI (reference sequence). Trimming stripped 0 bases from V and 2 bases from J, with 14 bases between. The CDR3 sequence is CASSYSISGPPYEQYF. CDR3 in DNA: TGTGCCAGCAGTTACTCGATCTCAGGGCCTCCCTACGAGCAGTACTTC.

This clone was found once. The J gene is TRBJ1-2, the V gene TRBV18; D gene ambiguous. Trimming took 3 bases from V and 0 from J, leaving 8 bases between them. CDR3 length equals 14 residues. Germline values: CDR1 KGHSH, CDR2 LQKENI. CDR3 nucleotide sequence: TGTGCCAGCTCACCTTTGGCAGCTAACTATGGCTACACCTTC. As protein: CASSPLAANYGYTF.

The chain links TRBV10-3 to TRBJ1-6; D ambiguous. V was pared by 5 bases and J by 11 bases, with 13 bases between. In germline, CDR1 is ENHRY, CDR2 SYGVKD. The CDR3 spans 13 residues. CDR3 amino acids: CAISRGNVAPLHF. DNA for the CDR3: TGTGCCATCAGTCGGGGTAACGTGGCACCCCTCCACTTT.

V is TRBV24-1 and J is TRBJ2-5; the match to TRBD1 covers 7 bases. Germline CDR1 and CDR2: KGHDR and SFDVKD. J lost 1 base, V lost 3 bases, and 7 bases had no gene match. The CDR3 has 16 residues. CDR3 protein: CATSDDNDRVQETQYF. CDR3 bases: TGTGCCACCAGTGATGACAACGACAGGGTCCAAGAGACCCAGTACTTC.

This clone has a single count. The chain recombines TRBV5-1 with TRBJ2-1, with 10 bases aligning to TRBD2. The CDR3 totals 18 residues. Germline V gene data show CDR1 as SGHRS and CDR2 as YFSETQ. V lost 4 bases, J lost 0 bases, and 10 bases stayed unmatched. CDR3 in DNA: TGCGCCAGCAGCCCGGGACTAGCGCCATCGAGCTCCTACAATGAGCAGTTCTTC. Protein sequence: CASSPGLAPSSSYNEQFF. Combining the CDR3 with reference TRBV5-1 and TRBJ2-1 gives the whole variable domain KAGVTQTPRYLIKTRGQQVTLSCSPISGHRSVSWYQQTPGQGLQFLFEYFSETQRNKGNFPGRFSGRQFSNSRSEMNVSTLELGDSALYLCASSPGLAPSSSYNEQFFGPGTRLTVL.

Comments on this clone: Other DNA sequences in the same sample also yield this CDR3. V is TRBV7-3 and J is TRBJ2-3, with 9 bases identical to TRBD2. Trimming took 2 bases from V and 0 from J; bases not matched to a gene: 0. From germline, CDR1 is SGHTA and CDR2 FQGTGA. CDR3 size: 15 residues. The CDR3 coding sequence is TGTGCCAGCAGCTTAGCGGGGGGGAGCACAGATACGCAGTATTTT. Its protein is CASSLAGGSTDTQYF.

CDR3 sequence (DNA): TGTGCCAGCAGCGTAGCCCTAGCGGGAGTTGAGCAGTTCTTC. It is translated as CASSVALAGVEQFF. J is TRBJ2-1 and V is TRBV9, with 10 bases fitting TRBD2. The CDR3 has 14 amino acids. J was trimmed by 9 bases and V by 0 bases; bases with no gene match: 3. Looked up from germline, CDR1 is SGDLS and CDR2 is YYNGEE.

This clone turned up a few times. V gene TRBV9 combines with J gene TRBJ2-7; perhaps TRBD1 as D (6 bases). The CDR3 runs to 14 residues. Trimming took 3 bases from V and 2 from J, leaving 12 bases between them. Germline V gives CDR1 SGDLS, CDR2 YYNGEE. The CDR3 coding sequence is TGTGCCAGCAGCGGGAGCAGGGGAACCTACGAGCAGTACTTC. Translating it yields CASSGSRGTYEQYF.

V usage is TRBV2 and J usage is TRBJ2-7; the match to TRBD2 covers 9 bases. This CDR3 is built from 14 residues. Germline trimming cut 7 bases from V and 3 bases from J; bases unmatched to any gene: 7. Germline values: CDR1 SNHLY, CDR2 FYNNEI. Here the CDR3 DNA reads TGTGCCAGCACCCCAGCGGGAGGCTTCTACGAGCAGTACTTC. As protein: CASTPAGGFYEQYF. The entire variable domain, with the rest obtained from reference TRBV2 and TRBJ2-7, is as follows: EPEVTQTPSHQVTQMGQEVILRCVPISNHLYFYWYRQILGQKVEFLVSFYNNEISEKSEIFDDQFSVERPDGSNFTLKIRSTKLEDSAMYFCASTPAGGFYEQYFGPGTRLTVT.

V is TRBV11-3 and J is TRBJ1-1, with TRBD1 as a possible D gene (5 bases). Trimming left V 5 bases short and J 2 bases short, with 9 bases between. Germline V gene data show CDR1 as SGHNT and CDR2 as YENEEA. CDR3 length equals 13 residues. As DNA, the CDR3 is TGTGCCAGCAGCCGGGGACTAAACACTGAAGCTTTCTTT. It translates to CASSRGLNTEAFF.

In its sample, this clone was seen once. The J gene is TRBJ1-2, the V gene TRBV10-3, with TRBD1 matching over 9 bases. Germline CDR1 reads ENHRY; CDR2 reads SYGVKD. There are 13 residues in the CDR3. Trimming removed 3 bases from V and 8 bases from J; junction bases left unmatched: 4. The CDR3 DNA follows: TGTGCCATCAGTGAACAGGGGGCGAAGGGCTACACCTTC. This encodes CAISEQGAKGYTF.

This CDR3 reads CASSQTLAASTDTQYF. For the CDR3, the DNA is TGCGCCAGCAGCCAAACTCTAGCGGCCAGCACAGATACGCAGTATTTT. The chain employs TRBV4-1 and TRBJ2-3; 7 bases agree with TRBD2. This CDR3 has 16 amino acids. Unmatched junction bases numbered 5, after V lost 2 bases and J lost 0 bases. Germline CDR1 MGHRA, CDR2 YSYEKL.

The V and J genes are TRBV19 and TRBJ2-3; possible D gene TRBD2, 6 bases. Trimming took off 5 bases at V and 3 bases at J, with 15 bases between the two ends. Germline V gives CDR1 LNHDA, CDR2 SQIVND (reference sequence). The CDR3 length is 15 residues. The CDR3 sequence: CASSPLGGGTDTQYF. In DNA form, the CDR3 reads TGTGCCAGTAGTCCACTTGGGGGAGGAACAGATACGCAGTATTTT.

The chain combines TRBV5-1 with TRBJ1-2, with D uncertain. The CDR3 spans 15 residues. V lost 0 bases, J lost 8 bases, and 17 bases lay in between. Germline V gene sequence: CDR1 SGHRS, CDR2 YFSETQ. CDR3 DNA: TGCGCCAGCAGCTTGGAAGGCTACTCCGCGGGGGGCTACACCTTC. Its translation: CASSLEGYSAGGYTF. The variable domain in full, completed from reference TRBV5-1 and TRBJ1-2, reads KAGVTQTPRYLIKTRGQQVTLSCSPISGHRSVSWYQQTPGQGLQFLFEYFSETQRNKGNFPGRFSGRQFSNSRSEMNVSTLELGDSALYLCASSLEGYSAGGYTFGSGTRLTVV.

The V call is TRBV24-1, the J call TRBJ2-3; TRBD2 matches at 9 bases. Losses at the gene ends were 6 bases for V and 0 bases for J; bases not matched to a gene: 6. Germline V gene data show CDR1 as KGHDR and CDR2 as SFDVKD. The CDR3 consists of 16 residues. The CDR3 DNA sequence: TGTGCCACCAGTCCGGGACTAGCAACTAGCACAGATACGCAGTATTTT. As protein: CATSPGLATSTDTQYF.

V is TRBV6-6 and J is TRBJ1-2, with a tentative D call TRBD1 (5 bases). Germline lookup yields CDR1 MNHNY and CDR2 SVGAGI (reference sequence). CDR3 length: 16 residues. Trimming pared 2 bases from V and 2 bases from J, leaving 15 bases between. This chain's CDR3 is CASSYLGHRGNYGYTF. CDR3 coding DNA: TGTGCCAGCAGTTACCTCGGACACCGAGGAAACTATGGCTACACCTTC.